A single sample is the source of the 20 T cell receptor beta chains below, sequenced in a study of persistence of HIV-infected CD4 T cells. Stimulation used approximately 10 ug/mL lysate from CMV-infected fibroblasts. Memory cells lacking CD40L and CD69 with high CD45RO were sorted. These receptors are not linked to any known antigen. The libraries were made with immunoSEQ version 4 in survey mode. The data were produced by immunoSEQ multiplex PCR, yet TCRdb's version contains in-frame clones alone and is incomplete. The sample has 40,000 to 50,000 clones; 75% to 85% are singletons. The specimen comprised CD4+ T cells sorted from PBMCs after roughly 18-hour stimulation, sampled from a patient who received antiretroviral therapy. These receptors were obtained from an adult man with HIV who was CMV-seropositive.

This clone was seen once. The J gene is TRBJ2-2, the V gene TRBV7-2; TRBD1 matches 10 bases. The CDR3 length is 16 residues. Germline values: CDR1 SGHTA, CDR2 FQGNSA. V gave up 5 bases and J gave up 6 bases; unmatched junction bases: 9. The CDR3 nucleotides read TGTGCCAGCAGCCTACCGACAGGGGGCGGGCCCGGGGAGCTGTTTTTT. As protein: CASSLPTGGGPGELFF.

This clone was observed a few times. The chain has TRBV6-6 and TRBJ1-4, with D possibly being TRBD1 (6 bases). Trimming removed 0 bases from V and 7 bases from J, with 15 bases in between. The CDR3 runs to 16 residues. Germline loops: CDR1 MNHNY, CDR2 SVGAGI (reference sequence). The CDR3 reads CASSYSLGGLGEKLFF. The DNA of the CDR3 is TGTGCCAGCAGTTACTCGTTGGGGGGGCTTGGTGAAAAACTGTTTTTT.

The V call is TRBV7-9, the J call TRBJ1-3, with D unclear. CDR1 is SEHNR and CDR2 is FQNEAQ in the germline V gene (reference sequence). The V end lost 3 bases, the J end lost 0 bases, and 6 bases lay between the germline ends. The CDR3 covers 14 residues. CDR3 residues: CASSFTSSGNTIYF. The CDR3 nucleotides read TGTGCCAGCAGCTTTACTAGCTCTGGAAACACCATATATTTT. Together with reference TRBV7-9 and TRBJ1-3, the CDR3 gives the full variable domain: DTGVSQNPRHKITKRGQNVTFRCDPISEHNRLYWYRQTLGQGPEFLTYFQNEAQLEKSRLLSDRFSAERPKGSFSTLEIQRTEQGDSAMYLCASSFTSSGNTIYFGEGSWLTVV.

CDR3 sequence reads: CASSRTVNYGYTF. The CDR3 nucleotides read TGTGCCAGCAGTAGGACAGTTAACTATGGCTACACCTTC. The chain recombines TRBV6-6 with TRBJ1-2; D may be TRBD1 (6 bases). Trimming took off 5 bases at V and 1 base at J, with 8 bases between the two ends. The length of the CDR3 is 13 residues. Germline CDR1 reads MNHNY; CDR2 reads SVGAGI (reference sequence).

This sequence joins TRBV30 and TRBJ2-7, with 8 bases matching TRBD1. Germline CDR1 reads GTSNPN; CDR2 reads SVGIG (reference sequence). V lost 4 bases, J lost 3 bases, and 5 bases stayed unmatched. The CDR3 is made up of 13 amino acids. The CDR3 sequence: CAWTTGASYEQYF. In nucleotides, the CDR3 is TGTGCCTGGACGACAGGGGCAAGCTACGAGCAGTACTTC.

A single count supports this clone. V gene TRBV6-5 combines with J gene TRBJ1-2; the D is unclear. The CDR3 contains 14 residues. The germline V and J ends were trimmed by 5 bases and 2 bases, with 12 bases remaining between them. From germline, CDR1 is MNHEY and CDR2 SVGAGI. In nucleotides, the CDR3 is TGTGCCAGCAGTCGACCGGGAAACAACTATGGCTACACCTTC. Translating it yields CASSRPGNNYGYTF.

The rearrangement links TRBV28 to TRBJ2-2; D may be TRBD2 (5 bases). Per germline, CDR1 MDHEN and CDR2 SYDVKM. The germline V and J ends were trimmed by 8 bases and 9 bases, with 16 bases remaining between them. This CDR3 has 13 residues. The CDR3 sequence: CASYSNFGRELFF. In DNA, the CDR3 is TGTGCCAGCTATTCTAATTTCGGGAGGGAGCTGTTTTTT.

The V gene is TRBV15, the J gene TRBJ2-2, with D possibly matching TRBD1 (5 bases). The germline gives CDR1 LNHNV, CDR2 YYDKDF (reference sequence). The CDR3 is 15 residues long. The germline V and J ends were trimmed by 5 bases and 7 bases, with 17 bases remaining between them. CDR3 region: CATSASAGFIGELFF. For the CDR3, the DNA is TGTGCCACCAGCGCCTCGGCAGGGTTTATCGGGGAGCTGTTTTTT.

J is TRBJ1-1 and V is TRBV6-5, with a tentative D call TRBD1 (6 bases). Germline-derived CDR1 and CDR2 are MNHEY and SVGAGI. The length of the CDR3 is 14 residues. The germline V and J ends were trimmed by 7 bases and 6 bases, with 18 bases remaining between them. This CDR3 reads CASITGGGRPEAFF. In DNA, the CDR3 is TGTGCCAGCATTACGGGGGGCGGTAGACCTGAAGCTTTCTTT.

The chain is built from TRBV5-1 and TRBJ2-3; D remains unclear. The length of the CDR3 is 14 residues. Looked up from germline, CDR1 is SGHRS and CDR2 is YFSETQ. V was trimmed by 0 bases and J by 6 bases, leaving 11 bases between them. The CDR3 here is CASSLALISDTQYF. CDR3 DNA: TGCGCCAGCAGCTTGGCGCTGATTAGTGATACGCAGTATTTT. The full variable domain, with the rest looked up from reference TRBV5-1 and TRBJ2-3, is KAGVTQTPRYLIKTRGQQVTLSCSPISGHRSVSWYQQTPGQGLQFLFEYFSETQRNKGNFPGRFSGRQFSNSRSEMNVSTLELGDSALYLCASSLALISDTQYFGPGTRLTVL.

The V gene is TRBV7-6, the J gene TRBJ1-5; no reliable D call. Germline CDR1 SGHVS, CDR2 FNYEAQ. The ends were cut back, 2 bases at V and 3 bases at J, with 8 bases in the middle. The CDR3 totals 14 residues. The CDR3 sequence: CASSLNSLNQPQHF. The CDR3 DNA reads TGTGCCAGCAGCTTAAACAGTCTCAATCAGCCCCAGCATTTT.

This clone was found once. This chain uses TRBV6-5 with TRBJ1-4, with D maybe TRBD1 (6 bases). The CDR3 has 11 amino acids. Germline assignment: CDR1 MNHEY and CDR2 SVGAGI. V was cut by 6 bases and J by 8 bases, with 7 bases left in between. Written as DNA, the CDR3 is TGTGCCAGCAGAGACAGGGAAAAACTGTTTTTT. Protein: CASRDREKLFF.

By share of the sample, this clone is medium-sized. The chain employs TRBV19 and TRBJ1-5; D may be TRBD1 (5 bases). Trimming pared 3 bases from V and 4 bases from J, leaving 19 bases between. Per germline, CDR1 LNHDA and CDR2 SQIVND (reference sequence). This CDR3 is built from 17 residues. In DNA form, the CDR3 reads TGTGCCAGTAGTATGTTAGGGAACACAGGCCTTAATCAGCCCCAGCATTTT. It encodes CASSMLGNTGLNQPQHF.

The chain uses TRBV11-2 and TRBJ2-5, with D perhaps TRBD1 (5 bases). The CDR3 contains 14 residues. The V end lost 5 bases, the J end lost 7 bases, and 17 bases lay between the germline ends. Per germline, CDR1 SGHAT and CDR2 FQNNGV. The CDR3 sequence is CASSQVGPPATQYF. As DNA, the CDR3 is TGTGCCAGCAGCCAAGTGGGGCCGCCAGCGACCCAGTACTTC.

The rearrangement uses TRBV7-9 and TRBJ2-5; D is uncertain. In germline, CDR1 is SEHNR, CDR2 FQNEAQ (reference sequence). Trimming stripped 5 bases from V and 7 bases from J, with 14 bases between. The CDR3 loop spans 13 amino acids. CDR3: CASSPGPAATQYF. CDR3 bases: TGTGCCAGCAGCCCCGGCCCAGCAGCGACCCAGTACTTC.

J is TRBJ2-1 and V is TRBV6-4; D remains ambiguous. V was pared by 3 bases and J by 9 bases, with 12 bases between. Germline V gene lookup returns CDR1 MRHNA and CDR2 SNTAGT. This CDR3 contains 13 residues. The DNA for the CDR3 is TGTGCCAGCAGTGAGGATCCCTGGAGTGAGCAGTTCTTC. Protein sequence: CASSEDPWSEQFF.

CDR3 sequence (DNA): TGTGCCAGCAGTCCCAACAGGCCTGGAAACACCATATATTTT. Translated, it gives CASSPNRPGNTIYF. The chain is built from TRBV27 and TRBJ1-3; the D gene is possibly TRBD1 (5 bases). The CDR3 covers 14 residues. V was pared by 5 bases and J by 2 bases, with 10 bases between. From germline, CDR1 is MNHEY and CDR2 SMNVEV (reference sequence).

J is TRBJ2-1 and V is TRBV5-4, with D possibly matching TRBD2 (5 bases). V was trimmed by 4 bases and J by 4 bases, leaving 15 bases between them. The germline V gene encodes CDR1 SGHNT and CDR2 YYREEE (reference sequence). CDR3 length: 15 amino acids. Written as DNA, the CDR3 is TGTGCCAGCAGCAAACCCGGACTTCTGTACAATGAGCAGTTCTTC. Residues: CASSKPGLLYNEQFF. The full variable domain, completed using reference TRBV5-4 and TRBJ2-1, is ETGVTQSPTHLIKTRGQQVTLRCSSQSGHNTVSWYQQALGQGPQFIFQYYREEENGRGNFPPRFSGLQFPNYSSELNVNALELDDSALYLCASSKPGLLYNEQFFGPGTRLTVL.

This clone was recorded once. The chain carries TRBV15 and TRBJ2-2, with 10 bases identical to TRBD2. The CDR3 totals 16 residues. The J segment lost 5 bases and the V segment lost 6 bases, leaving 9 bases of the junction unmatched. Germline V lookup: CDR1 LNHNV, CDR2 YYDKDF (reference sequence). CDR3 residues: CATSPWGTSATGELFF. For the CDR3, the DNA is TGTGCCACCAGTCCATGGGGGACTAGCGCAACCGGGGAGCTGTTTTTT. The full variable domain, completed using reference TRBV15 and TRBJ2-2, is DAMVIQNPRYQVTQFGKPVTLSCSQTLNHNVMYWYQQKSSQAPKLLFHYYDKDFNNEADTPDNFQSRRPNTSFCFLDIRSPGLGDTAMYLCATSPWGTSATGELFFGEGSRLTVL.

The chain has TRBV14 and TRBJ1-2, with a weak D call TRBD1 (5 bases). Per germline, CDR1 SGHDN and CDR2 FVKESK. Trimming removed 0 bases at V and 3 bases at J, with 11 bases between. This CDR3 has 15 amino acids. CDR3 in DNA: TGTGCCAGCAGCCAAGATAAAAGGGGCTACTATGGCTACACCTTC. This encodes CASSQDKRGYYGYTF.